The following is a T cell receptor (beta chain) sequence with its context. What it binds is unknown. The entry originates in a study of CD8 T cells in ankylosing spondylitis. V lost 2 bases to trimming and J lost 4 bases, with 13 bases between them. CDR3 length equals 15 residues. Per the germline V gene, CDR1 is MNHNS and CDR2 is SASEGT. Study-level results: Disease-linked clones were reportedly significantly enriched in matched ankylosing spondylitis synovial fluid. What seemed typical of ankylosing spondylitis blood was a TCR beta motif built from 8 or 9 highly homologous variants. In reactive arthritis synovial fluid and blood, some motif variants had been reported before. CD8+ cells made up the disease-linked clones, which were relatively rare in peripheral blood.

TCR beta libraries were made by quantitative 5'-RACE with molecular barcodes. TCRdb ran MiXCR on the 5' RACE reads and lists one entry per CDR3 protein. Of roughly 470,000 distinct CDR3 sequences detected, about 24% appear once; the ten largest clones hold 0.89%. The rearrangement joins TRBV6-1 to TRBJ2-3; tentatively, D is TRBD2 (6 bases). This clonotype originated in a male donor with ankylosing spondylitis. The specimen was blood, either unsorted or a sorted T cell fraction (not recorded which). The CDR3 protein is CASSELWRESDTQYF. CDR3 DNA sequence: TGTGCCAGCAGTGAACTGTGGCGGGAATCAGATACGCAGTATTTT.